This is a list of T cell receptor beta chains from one sample in a study of beta chain features in type 1 diabetes. Sequencing was performed with immunoSEQ multiplex PCR; in TCRdb, only in-frame clones are kept and a portion is missing. The table records roughly 330,000 clones, approximately 13% of them present only once. The sample consisted of naive CD4+ T cells from blood. The source of these receptors is a woman younger than 30 with type 1 diabetes. Each CDR3 is given with its conserved first and last residue. A D gene is named only where the DNA matches it firmly. Clone size is shown for a subset of rows, as once, few, many or a class of expanded clone.

V	J	size	D	DNA	CDR3
TRBV4-3	TRBJ2-2	-	TRBD2	TGCGCCAGCAGCCAAGAGCGGAAGGGAGGGCCCGGGGAGCTGTTTTTT	CASSQERKGGPGELFF
TRBV27	TRBJ2-6	-	-	TGTGCCAGCAGTTTTTTGGTCCCACGAGGATCTGGGGCCAACGTCCTGACTTTC	CASSFLVPRGSGANVLTF
TRBV6-5	TRBJ2-3	few	-	TGTGCCAGCAGTCTTAGCACAGATACGCAGTATTTT	CASSLSTDTQYF
TRBV19	TRBJ1-2	-	TRBD1	TGTGCCAGTAGTGGACACAGGGGTGCGGGGGGTGACACCTTC	CASSGHRGAGGDTF
TRBV6-5	TRBJ2-1	few	TRBD2	TGTGCCAGCAGGTACGGGGGGGGCGATGAGCAGTTCTTC	CASRYGGGDEQFF
TRBV5-1	TRBJ2-3	once	TRBD2	TGCGCCAGCAGCCCCCCCGGGACTAGCGGCACAGATACGCAGTATTTT	CASSPPGTSGTDTQYF
TRBV23-1	TRBJ1-5	-	-	TGCGCCAGCCTGTGGGCGGACAGCCACCATTCCTGGCACAATCAGCCCCAGCATTTT	CASLWADSHHSWHNQPQHF
TRBV30	TRBJ2-2	few	TRBD2	TGTGCCTGGAGTCCGATACTAGCGGGAACCGGGGAGCTGTTTTTT	CAWSPILAGTGELFF
TRBV7-2	TRBJ2-7	-	-	TGTGCCAGCAGCTTATCTACCACCTACGAGCAGTACTTC	CASSLSTTYEQYF
TRBV30	TRBJ2-3	few	TRBD1	TGTGCCTGGAGTGTTCGGGGACAGGGTATAGATACGCAGTATTTT	CAWSVRGQGIDTQYF
TRBV27	TRBJ1-1	-	TRBD1	TGTGCCAGCAGTCGCGGACAGGGTGGCACTGAAGCTTTCTTT	CASSRGQGGTEAFF
TRBV11-3	TRBJ2-5	few	TRBD1	TGTGCCAGCAGCACACCCAGGGGGCAGGAGACCCAGTACTTC	CASSTPRGQETQYF
TRBV7-8	TRBJ2-2	-	-	TGTGCCAGCAGCCGGACTTTTAACACCGGGGAGCTGTTTTTT	CASSRTFNTGELFF
TRBV5-4	TRBJ1-1	few	-	TGTGCCAGCAGCTTGGCCTTCGGGGTAGGGACTGAAGCTTTCTTT	CASSLAFGVGTEAFF
TRBV5-1	TRBJ2-7	-	-	TGCGCCAGCAGCCAGTTCGGCAGGCGCCCAGAGCAGTACTTC	CASSQFGRRPEQYF